This TCR beta chain was captured by sequencing in a study of cytomegalovirus exposure and HLA in healthy donors. Study summary: The 120 validation repertoires used the same platform as the roughly 720 first-cohort repertoires (as reported by a later analysis).

Findings of the study overall: The study designated some 180 TCR beta chains cytomegalovirus-associated. Many donors carried some public TCRs, although rarity characterized most TCR sequences.

For this clone: The antigen is unknown.

Data came from immunoSEQ multiplex PCR; TCRdb stores just in-frame clones and leaves some out. This sample has under 300,000 clones, with around 87% found just once. Unmatched junction bases numbered 6, after V lost 6 bases and J lost 0 bases. Germline V gene sequence: CDR1 SNHLY, CDR2 FYNNEI. The CDR3 is made up of 15 amino acids. This receptor was taken from a woman aged 25 to 39 in good health and CMV-seropositive. Sequenced: PBMCs. The rearrangement links TRBV2 to TRBJ2-3; 7 bases match TRBD1. The CDR3 protein is CASSLTGSSTDTQYF. The CDR3 coding sequence is TGTGCCAGCAGCCTGACAGGGTCTAGCACAGATACGCAGTATTTT.